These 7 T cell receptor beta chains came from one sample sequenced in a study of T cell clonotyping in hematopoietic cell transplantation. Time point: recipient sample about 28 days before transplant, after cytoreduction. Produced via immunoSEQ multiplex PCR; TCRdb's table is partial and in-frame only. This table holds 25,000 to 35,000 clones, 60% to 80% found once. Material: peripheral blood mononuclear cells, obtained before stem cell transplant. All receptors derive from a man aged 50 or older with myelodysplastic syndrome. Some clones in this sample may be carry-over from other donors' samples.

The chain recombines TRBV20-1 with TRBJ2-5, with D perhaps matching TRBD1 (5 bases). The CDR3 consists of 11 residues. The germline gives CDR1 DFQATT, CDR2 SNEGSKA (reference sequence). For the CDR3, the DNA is TGCAGCGGACACGGCCAAGAGACCCAGTACTTC. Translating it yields CSGHGQETQYF.

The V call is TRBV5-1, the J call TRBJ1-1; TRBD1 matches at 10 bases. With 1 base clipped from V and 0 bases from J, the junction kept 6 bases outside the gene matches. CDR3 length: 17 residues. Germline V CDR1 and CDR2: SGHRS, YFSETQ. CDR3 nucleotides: TGCGCCAGCAGCTTGACCGGGACAGGGGCTATGAACACTGAAGCTTTCTTT. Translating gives CASSLTGTGAMNTEAFF.

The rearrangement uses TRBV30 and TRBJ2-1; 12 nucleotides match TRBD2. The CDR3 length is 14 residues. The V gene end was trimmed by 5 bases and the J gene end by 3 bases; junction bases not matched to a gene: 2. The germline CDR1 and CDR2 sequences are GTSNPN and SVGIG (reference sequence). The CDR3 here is CAWATSGSYNEQFF. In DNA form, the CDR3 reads TGTGCCTGGGCGACTAGCGGGAGCTACAATGAGCAGTTCTTC.

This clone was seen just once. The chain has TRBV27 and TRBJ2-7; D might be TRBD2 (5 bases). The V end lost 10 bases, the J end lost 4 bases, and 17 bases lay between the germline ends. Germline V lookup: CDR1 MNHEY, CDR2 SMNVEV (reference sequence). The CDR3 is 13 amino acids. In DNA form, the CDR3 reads TGTGCCACCGGAGACCGGGAAGTTTACGAGCAGTACTTC. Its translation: CATGDREVYEQYF.

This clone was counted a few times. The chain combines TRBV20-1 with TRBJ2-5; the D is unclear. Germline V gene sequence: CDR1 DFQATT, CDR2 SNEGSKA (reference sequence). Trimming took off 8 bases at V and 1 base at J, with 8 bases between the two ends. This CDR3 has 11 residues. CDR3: CSRAFQETQYF. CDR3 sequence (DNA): TGCAGTCGAGCCTTCCAAGAGACCCAGTACTTC.

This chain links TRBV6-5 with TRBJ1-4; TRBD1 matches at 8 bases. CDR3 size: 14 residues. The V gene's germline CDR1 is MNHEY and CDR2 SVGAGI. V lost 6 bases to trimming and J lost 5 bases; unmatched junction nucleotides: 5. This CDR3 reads CASRRTGRNEKLFF. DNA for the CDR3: TGTGCCAGCAGACGGACAGGGCGAAATGAAAAACTGTTTTTT.

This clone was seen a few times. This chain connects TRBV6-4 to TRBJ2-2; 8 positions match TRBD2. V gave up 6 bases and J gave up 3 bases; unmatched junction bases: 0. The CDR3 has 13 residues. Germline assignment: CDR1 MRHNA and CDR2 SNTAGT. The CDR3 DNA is TGTGCCAGCAGCGGGGGGGACACCGGGGAGCTGTTTTTT. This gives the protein CASSGGDTGELFF.